The rows below give T cell receptor beta chains drawn from one sample of a study of blood T cells in healthy people across ages. TCRdb redid the calling of the 5' RACE reads with MiXCR, one entry per CDR3 protein. The sample records 1.5 million to 1.9 million distinct CDR3 sequences, 35% to 45% being singletons. Input material: blood. All receptors come from a woman aged 18-30 years in good health. The CDR3 runs from the conserved cysteine through the conserved F or W. D genes are given only for firm matches. Clone size is shown for a subset of rows, as once, few, many or a class of expanded clone.

TRBV5-1	TRBJ1-2	.	.	CASSLNENGYTF	TGCGCCAGCAGCTTGAACGAAAATGGCTACACCTTC
TRBV29-1	TRBJ2-1	TRBD2	many	CSVERTSYNEQFF	TGCAGCGTTGAAAGGACTAGCTACAATGAGCAGTTCTTC
TRBV6-2/TRBV6-3	TRBJ1-1	TRBD1	.	CASSRPGGYTEAFF	TGTGCCAGCAGCCGCCCAGGGGGGTACACTGAAGCTTTCTTT
TRBV10-3	TRBJ1-5	.	few	CAISEQPSNQPQHF	TGTGCCATCAGTGAACAGCCAAGCAATCAGCCCCAGCATTTT
TRBV7-9	TRBJ2-7	.	.	CASSLVRGQSSYEQYF	TGTGCCAGCAGCTTAGTTAGGGGACAATCGTCCTACGAGCAGTACTTC
TRBV7-9	TRBJ2-4	.	.	CASSQIPTALAKNIQYF	TGTGCCAGCAGCCAAATCCCGACAGCACTAGCCAAAAACATTCAGTACTTC
TRBV27	TRBJ2-3	.	.	CASSPTSGTPLTQYF	TGTGCCAGCAGCCCAACCTCCGGGACCCCCTTAACGCAGTATTTT
TRBV20-1	TRBJ2-1	TRBD2	.	CSARDPNSGGPTYNEQFF	TGCAGTGCTAGAGATCCGAATAGCGGGGGCCCAACTTACAATGAGCAGTTCTTC
TRBV3-1	TRBJ2-4	.	few	CASSRLPAEEQYF	TGTGCCAGCAGCCGCCTCCCTGCGGAAGAGCAGTACTTC
TRBV13	TRBJ1-2	TRBD1	.	CASRITGQGYGYTF	TGTGCCAGCAGAATTACGGGACAGGGATACGGCTACACCTTC
TRBV29-1	TRBJ2-1	TRBD2	few	CSVSTLAGSSSYNEQFF	TGCAGCGTTTCCACACTAGCGGGTTCGAGCTCCTACAATGAGCAGTTCTTC
TRBV14	TRBJ2-5	TRBD2	few	CASSQRQRGQETQYF	TGTGCCAGCAGCCAAAGGCAGCGGGGTCAAGAGACCCAGTACTTC
TRBV29-1	TRBJ2-7	TRBD2	.	CSVAGSGIGEQYF	TGCAGCGTTGCCGGTAGCGGGATTGGCGAGCAGTACTTC
TRBV6-5	TRBJ1-2	TRBD1	.	CASSSRTGGRYGYTF	TGTGCCAGCAGTTCCCGGACAGGAGGGAGGTATGGCTACACCTTC
TRBV7-9	TRBJ1-5	.	.	CASSASLGNQPQHF	TGTGCCAGCAGCGCCTCCTTGGGCAATCAGCCCCAGCATTTT
TRBV15	TRBJ2-5	.	few	CATSRKRRQETQYF	TGTGCCACCAGCAGAAAAAGAAGGCAAGAGACCCAGTACTTC
TRBV4-1	TRBJ2-7	TRBD2	.	CAGSQGPTSGTSYEQYF	TGCGCCGGCAGCCAAGGACCAACTAGCGGCACCTCCTACGAGCAGTACTTC
TRBV6-2/TRBV6-3	TRBJ2-1	.	few	CASRAGPYNEQFF	TGTGCCAGCAGGGCAGGGCCTTACAATGAGCAGTTCTTC
TRBV29-1	TRBJ2-4	.	few	CSVDRSDGIQYF	TGCAGCGTTGATAGGTCAGACGGCATTCAGTACTTC
TRBV12-3/TRBV12-4	TRBJ2-7	.	few	CASSFVLRTNEQYF	TGTGCCAGCAGTTTTGTTCTCAGGACTAACGAGCAGTACTTC
TRBV2	TRBJ2-2	TRBD2	.	CASEGTSGRTGELFF	TGTGCCAGCGAGGGAACTAGCGGGAGGACCGGGGAGCTGTTTTTT
TRBV7-2	TRBJ2-5	TRBD1	.	CASSLDGTEETQYF	TGTGCCAGCAGCTTAGATGGGACAGAAGAGACCCAGTACTTC
TRBV20-1	TRBJ2-7	.	.	CSARWEGYEQYF	TGCAGTGCTAGGTGGGAAGGGTACGAGCAGTACTTC
TRBV4-3	TRBJ2-1	.	.	CASSQEPLSNEQFF	TGCGCCAGCAGCCAAGAACCCTTATCCAATGAGCAGTTCTTC
TRBV6-5	TRBJ1-2	.	few	CASRLLDRLYGYTF	TGTGCCAGCAGACTCCTGGACAGACTCTATGGCTACACCTTC
TRBV5-1	TRBJ2-1	TRBD2	once	CASSLGSGGAINEQFF	TGTGCCAGCAGCTTGGGGAGCGGGGGGGCGATCAATGAGCAGTTCTTC